The 13 T cell receptor beta chains below were found in one sample sequenced in a study of Graves' ophthalmopathy and Graves' hyperthyroidism. RNA transcripts yielded amplified TCR beta CDR3 regions. RT-PCR was first run with HTBI primers, then multiplex PCR in a second round. MiXCR was run by TCRdb on the multiplex PCR reads, yielding one entry per CDR3 protein. The sample holds over a million distinct CDR3 sequences, around a third seen once. Sequencing was carried out using peripheral blood or thyroid tissue (not recorded which). The source of these receptors is an adult man with Graves' hyperthyroidism.

The chain combines TRBV5-1 with TRBJ2-5; tentatively, D is TRBD2 (6 bases). The CDR3 totals 16 residues. From germline, CDR1 is SGHRS and CDR2 YFSETQ. Trimming removed 0 bases at V and 5 bases at J, with 17 bases between. This CDR3 is CASSLVRLGAGETQYF. For the CDR3, the DNA is TGCGCCAGCAGCTTGGTCCGACTAGGGGCCGGGGAGACCCAGTACTTC.

This clonotype was counted ten times or more. This sequence joins TRBV7-9 and TRBJ1-2; the match to TRBD1 covers 9 bases. V was clipped by 3 bases and J by 4 bases; unmatched bases: 12. Germline V gene lookup returns CDR1 SEHNR and CDR2 FQNEAQ (reference sequence). CDR3 length equals 17 residues. DNA of the CDR3: TGTGCCAGCAGCTTCGGACAGGGGATGCCTTCGAGCTATGGCTACACCTTC. It yields the protein CASSFGQGMPSSYGYTF.

This clonotype was detected many times. The gene calls are TRBV20-1 and TRBJ1-2; a weak D match, TRBD1 (5 bases). This CDR3 is 12 amino acids long. Trimming took off 6 bases at V and 8 bases at J, with 16 bases between the two ends. Germline assignment: CDR1 DFQATT and CDR2 SNEGSKA (reference sequence). In DNA, the CDR3 is TGCAGTGCCGACCCCAGGGTTGGCGGCTACACCTTC. This encodes CSADPRVGGYTF.

In regard to this clonotype: This sequence may be a read error, since a much larger clone differs from it by one base. The V and J genes are TRBV7-2 and TRBJ2-7; D unresolved. Per germline, CDR1 SGHTA and CDR2 FQGNSA. CDR3 length: 14 amino acids. CDR3 loop: CVSSSARGPYEQYF. The CDR3, as DNA: TGTGTCAGCAGCTCAGCGCGAGGCCCCTACGAGCAGTACTTC. Filled out from reference TRBV7-2 and TRBJ2-7, the complete variable domain reads GAGVSQSPSNKVTEKGKDVELRCDPISGHTALYWYRQSLGQGLEFLIYFQGNSAPDKSGLPSDRFSAERTGGSVSTLTIQRTQQEDSAVYLCVSSSARGPYEQYFGPGTRLTVT.

This clonotype was counted only a few times. The chain links TRBV7-2 to TRBJ1-6; TRBD1 might be the D (5 bases). V lost 6 bases, J lost 10 bases, and 19 bases lay in between. Germline CDR1 and CDR2: SGHTA and FQGNSA. The CDR3 contains 15 residues. Here the CDR3 reads CASSSAEGPGSPLHF. CDR3 coding DNA: TGTGCCAGCAGTTCAGCCGAGGGACCAGGCTCACCCCTCCACTTT.

J is TRBJ2-2 and V is TRBV6-2 or TRBV6-3, with 15 bases identical to TRBD2. The CDR3 totals 18 residues. CDR1 and CDR2 (germline): MNHEY, SVGEGT. Trimming at V came to 7 bases and at J to 9 bases, leaving 15 bases not matched to a gene. The CDR3 bases are TGTGCCAGCACCACATACGAAGGACTAGCGGGAGGGCCTAGGGAGCTGTTTTTT. Residues: CASTTYEGLAGGPRELFF.

V is TRBV9 and J is TRBJ1-5; D is possibly TRBD1 (5 bases). This CDR3 is 15 amino acids long. The V end lost 3 bases, the J end lost 1 base, and 11 bases lay between the germline ends. Germline CDR1 SGDLS, CDR2 YYNGEE. CDR3 sequence: CASSGPEGSNQPQHF. The CDR3 bases are TGTGCCAGCAGCGGACCAGAGGGGAGCAATCAGCCCCAGCATTTT.

This clonotype was seen at least ten times. The CDR3 spells CASSLAQGEISYEQYF. The DNA for the CDR3 is TGTGCCAGCAGTTTAGCTCAGGGGGAGATCTCCTACGAGCAGTACTTC. The chain couples TRBV27 to TRBJ2-7, with 7 bases that match TRBD1. This CDR3 region has 16 residues. Germline V CDR1 and CDR2: MNHEY, SMNVEV (reference sequence). V lost 2 bases and J lost 0; bases outside the gene matches: 7.

The table lists this clonotype with many counts. V and J are TRBV29-1 and TRBJ1-6; D is ambiguous. V was cut by 4 bases and J by 9 bases, with 13 bases left in between. Germline V gene data show CDR1 as SQVTM and CDR2 as ANQGSEA. CDR3 length: 13 residues. This chain's CDR3 is CSVGAGPTSPLHF. DNA for the CDR3: TGCAGCGTTGGGGCGGGCCCAACTTCACCCCTCCACTTT.

This clonotype showed up many times. The chain combines TRBV20-1 with TRBJ2-2, with D possibly being TRBD2 (5 bases). The V gene's germline CDR1 is DFQATT and CDR2 SNEGSKA (reference sequence). The CDR3 contains 13 residues. V shed 6 bases and J shed 6 bases, with 14 bases lying between them. CDR3 nucleotides: TGCAGTGCGACCTTGAGAGGGTCCGGGGAGCTGTTTTTT. Its translation is CSATLRGSGELFF.

This clonotype was detected only a few times. The chain is built from TRBV7-2 and TRBJ2-5; D is possibly TRBD1 (5 bases). CDR1 and CDR2 (germline): SGHTA, FQGNSA. The germline V and J ends were trimmed by 1 base and 5 bases, with 17 bases remaining between them. CDR3 size: 16 residues. CDR3 loop: CASSLDRPGPGETQYF. CDR3 bases: TGTGCCAGCAGCTTAGATCGGCCAGGGCCGGGTGAGACCCAGTACTTC. The full variable domain, its missing parts supplied by reference TRBV7-2 and TRBJ2-5, is GAGVSQSPSNKVTEKGKDVELRCDPISGHTALYWYRQSLGQGLEFLIYFQGNSAPDKSGLPSDRFSAERTGGSVSTLTIQRTQQEDSAVYLCASSLDRPGPGETQYFGPGTRLLVL.

This clonotype showed up just a few times. This chain joins TRBV6-1 and TRBJ1-5, with D maybe TRBD1 (5 bases). The CDR3 totals 15 residues. Germline V lookup: CDR1 MNHNS, CDR2 SASEGT. V lost 3 bases and J lost 7, with 16 bases in between. CDR3 nucleotides: TGTGCCAGCAGTGATTTAGGGTGGGGGGACCAGCCCCAGCATTTT. Amino acid sequence: CASSDLGWGDQPQHF.

This clonotype was detected ten times or more. CDR3 DNA sequence: TGCAGTGCTAGAGATCGTTTAATGAACACTGAAGCTTTCTTT. Translating gives CSARDRLMNTEAFF. The chain combines TRBV20-1 with TRBJ1-1, with D uncertain. CDR3 size: 14 residues. V was trimmed by 0 bases and J by 0 bases, leaving 8 bases between them. CDR1 and CDR2 (germline): DFQATT, SNEGSKA (reference sequence).